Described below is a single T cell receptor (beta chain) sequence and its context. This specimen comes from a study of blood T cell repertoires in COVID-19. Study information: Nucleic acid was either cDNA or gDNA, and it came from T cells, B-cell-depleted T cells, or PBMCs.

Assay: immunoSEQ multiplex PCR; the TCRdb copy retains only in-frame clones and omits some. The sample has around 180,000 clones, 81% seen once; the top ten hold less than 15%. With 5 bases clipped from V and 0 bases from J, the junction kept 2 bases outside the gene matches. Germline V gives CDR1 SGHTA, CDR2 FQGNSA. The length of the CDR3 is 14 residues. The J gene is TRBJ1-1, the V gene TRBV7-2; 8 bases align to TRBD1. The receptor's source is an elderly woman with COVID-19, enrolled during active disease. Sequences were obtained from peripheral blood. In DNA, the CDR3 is TGTGCCAGCAGCCCCAGGGGGCTGAACACTGAAGCTTTCTTT. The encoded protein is CASSPRGLNTEAFF.